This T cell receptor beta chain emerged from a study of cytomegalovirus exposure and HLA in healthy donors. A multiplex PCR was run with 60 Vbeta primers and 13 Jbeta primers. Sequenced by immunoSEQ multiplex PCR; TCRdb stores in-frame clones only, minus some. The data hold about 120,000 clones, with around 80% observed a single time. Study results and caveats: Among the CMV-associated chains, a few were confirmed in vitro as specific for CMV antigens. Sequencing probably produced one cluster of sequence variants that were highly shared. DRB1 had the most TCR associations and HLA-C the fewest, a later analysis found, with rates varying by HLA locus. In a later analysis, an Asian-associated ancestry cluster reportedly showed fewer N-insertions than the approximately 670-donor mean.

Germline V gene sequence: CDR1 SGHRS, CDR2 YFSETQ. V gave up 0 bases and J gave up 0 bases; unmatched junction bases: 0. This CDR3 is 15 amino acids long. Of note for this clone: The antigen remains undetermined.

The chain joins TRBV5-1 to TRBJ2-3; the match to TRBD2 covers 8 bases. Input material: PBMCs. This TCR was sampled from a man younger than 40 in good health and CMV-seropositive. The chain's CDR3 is CASSLERGSTDTQYF. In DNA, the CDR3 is TGCGCCAGCAGCTTGGAGCGGGGGAGCACAGATACGCAGTATTTT. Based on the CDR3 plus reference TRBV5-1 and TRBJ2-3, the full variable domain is KAGVTQTPRYLIKTRGQQVTLSCSPISGHRSVSWYQQTPGQGLQFLFEYFSETQRNKGNFPGRFSGRQFSNSRSEMNVSTLELGDSALYLCASSLERGSTDTQYFGPGTRLTVL.